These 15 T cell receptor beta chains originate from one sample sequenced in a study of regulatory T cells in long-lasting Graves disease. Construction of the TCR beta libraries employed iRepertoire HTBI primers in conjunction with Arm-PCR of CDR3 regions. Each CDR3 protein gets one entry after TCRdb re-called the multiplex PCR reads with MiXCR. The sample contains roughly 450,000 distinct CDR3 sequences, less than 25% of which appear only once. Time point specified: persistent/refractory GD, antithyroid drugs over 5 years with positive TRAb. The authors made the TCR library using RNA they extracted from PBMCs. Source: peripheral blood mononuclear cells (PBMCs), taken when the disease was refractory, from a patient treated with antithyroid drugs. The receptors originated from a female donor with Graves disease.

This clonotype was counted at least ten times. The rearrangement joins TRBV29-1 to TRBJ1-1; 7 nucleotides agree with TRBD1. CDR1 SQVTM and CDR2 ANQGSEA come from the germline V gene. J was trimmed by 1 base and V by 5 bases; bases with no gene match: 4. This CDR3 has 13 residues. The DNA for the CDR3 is TGCAGCGTTATTCGGACAGGGAACACTGAAGCTTTCTTT. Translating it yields CSVIRTGNTEAFF.

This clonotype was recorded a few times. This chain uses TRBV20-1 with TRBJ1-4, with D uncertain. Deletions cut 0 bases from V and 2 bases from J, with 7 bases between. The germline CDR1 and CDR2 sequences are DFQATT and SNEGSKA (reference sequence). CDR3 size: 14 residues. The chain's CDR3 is CSARDMGTNEKLFF. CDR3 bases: TGCAGTGCTAGAGATATGGGTACTAATGAAAAACTGTTTTTT.

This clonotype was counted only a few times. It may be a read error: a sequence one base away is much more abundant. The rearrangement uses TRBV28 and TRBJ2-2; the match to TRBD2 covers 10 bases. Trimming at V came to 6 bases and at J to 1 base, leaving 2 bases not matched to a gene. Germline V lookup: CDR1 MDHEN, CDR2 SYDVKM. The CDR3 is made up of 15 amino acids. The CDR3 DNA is TGTGCCAGCAGGAGGACTAGCGGGAACACCGGGGAGCTGTTTTTT. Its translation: CASRRTSGNTGELFF.

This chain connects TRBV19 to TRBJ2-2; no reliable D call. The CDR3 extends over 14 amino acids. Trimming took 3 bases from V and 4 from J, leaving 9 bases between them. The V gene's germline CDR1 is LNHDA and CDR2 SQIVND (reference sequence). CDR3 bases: TGTGCCAGTAGTATGAAGCACAGCACCGGGGAGCTGTTTTTT. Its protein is CASSMKHSTGELFF.

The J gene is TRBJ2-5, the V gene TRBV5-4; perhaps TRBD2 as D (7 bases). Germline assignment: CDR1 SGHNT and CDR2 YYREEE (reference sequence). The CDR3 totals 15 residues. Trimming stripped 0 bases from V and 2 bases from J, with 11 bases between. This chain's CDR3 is CASSLGGGLQETQYF. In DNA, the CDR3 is TGTGCCAGCAGCTTGGGAGGGGGACTACAAGAGACCCAGTACTTC.

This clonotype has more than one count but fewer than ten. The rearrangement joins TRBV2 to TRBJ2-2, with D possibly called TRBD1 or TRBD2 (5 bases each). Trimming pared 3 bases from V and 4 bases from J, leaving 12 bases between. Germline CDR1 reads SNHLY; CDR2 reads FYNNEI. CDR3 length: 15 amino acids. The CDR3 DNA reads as TGTGCCAGCAGTGACAGGGAGAGAAGCACCGGGGAGCTGTTTTTT. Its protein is CASSDRERSTGELFF.

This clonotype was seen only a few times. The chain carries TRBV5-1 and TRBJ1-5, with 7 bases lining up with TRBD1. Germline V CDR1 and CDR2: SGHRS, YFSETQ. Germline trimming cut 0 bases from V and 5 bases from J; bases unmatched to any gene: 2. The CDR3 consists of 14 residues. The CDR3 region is CASSLEGGDQPQHF. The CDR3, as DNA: TGCGCCAGCAGCTTGGAAGGGGGCGATCAGCCCCAGCATTTT.

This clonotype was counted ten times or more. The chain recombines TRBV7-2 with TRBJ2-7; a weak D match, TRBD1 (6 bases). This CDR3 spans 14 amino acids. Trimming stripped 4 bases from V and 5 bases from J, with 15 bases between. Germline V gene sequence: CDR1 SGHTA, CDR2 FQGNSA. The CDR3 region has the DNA TGTGCCAGCAGCTCCGGTGGGGGCTTCCACGAGCAGTACTTC. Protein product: CASSSGGGFHEQYF.

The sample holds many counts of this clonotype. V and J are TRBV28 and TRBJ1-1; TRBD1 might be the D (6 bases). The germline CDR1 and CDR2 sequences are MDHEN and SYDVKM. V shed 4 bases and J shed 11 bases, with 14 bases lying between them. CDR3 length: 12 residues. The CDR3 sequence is CASSSFRGKAFF. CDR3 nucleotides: TGTGCCAGCAGTTCTTTCAGGGGAAAGGCTTTCTTT.

The CDR3 spells CARKQENYGYTF. The CDR3 nucleotides are TGTGCCCGGAAACAGGAGAACTATGGCTACACCTTC. The J gene is TRBJ1-2, the V gene TRBV30; tentative D call: TRBD1 (5 bases). CDR3 length: 12 residues. Trimming removed 8 bases from V and 2 bases from J, with 12 bases in between. Germline loops: CDR1 GTSNPN, CDR2 SVGIG (reference sequence).

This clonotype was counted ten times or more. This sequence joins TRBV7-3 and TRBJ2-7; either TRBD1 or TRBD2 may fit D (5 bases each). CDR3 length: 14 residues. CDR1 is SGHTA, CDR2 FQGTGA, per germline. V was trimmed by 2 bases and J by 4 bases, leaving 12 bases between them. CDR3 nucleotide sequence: TGTGCCAGCAGCTTATCAGGGACGGAATACGAGCAGTACTTC. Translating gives CASSLSGTEYEQYF. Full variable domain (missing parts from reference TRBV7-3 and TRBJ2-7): GAGVSQTPSNKVTEKGKYVELRCDPISGHTALYWYRQSLGQGPEFLIYFQGTGAADDSGLPNDRFFAVRPEGSVSTLKIQRTERGDSAVYLCASSLSGTEYEQYFGPGTRLTVT.

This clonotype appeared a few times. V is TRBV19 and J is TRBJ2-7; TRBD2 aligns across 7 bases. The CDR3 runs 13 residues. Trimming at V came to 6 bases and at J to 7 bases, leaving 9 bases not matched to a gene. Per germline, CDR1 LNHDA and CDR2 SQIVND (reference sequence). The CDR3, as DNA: TGTGCCAGTAGCCCCGTCAGGCGGGGGGAGCAGTACTTC. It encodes CASSPVRRGEQYF.

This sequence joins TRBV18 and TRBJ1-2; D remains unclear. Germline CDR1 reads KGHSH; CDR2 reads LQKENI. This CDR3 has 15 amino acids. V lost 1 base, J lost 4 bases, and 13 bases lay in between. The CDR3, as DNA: TGTGCCAGCTCACCACAGGAGACATTTAGCTATGGCTACACCTTC. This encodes CASSPQETFSYGYTF.

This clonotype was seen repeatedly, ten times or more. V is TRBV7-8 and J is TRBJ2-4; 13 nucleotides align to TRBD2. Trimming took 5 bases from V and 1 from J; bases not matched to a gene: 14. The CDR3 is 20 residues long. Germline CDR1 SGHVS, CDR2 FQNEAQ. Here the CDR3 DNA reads TGTGCCAGCAGCCCTCGGACTAGCGGGAGCATGAGGGGGGCCAAAAACATTCAGTACTTC. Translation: CASSPRTSGSMRGAKNIQYF.

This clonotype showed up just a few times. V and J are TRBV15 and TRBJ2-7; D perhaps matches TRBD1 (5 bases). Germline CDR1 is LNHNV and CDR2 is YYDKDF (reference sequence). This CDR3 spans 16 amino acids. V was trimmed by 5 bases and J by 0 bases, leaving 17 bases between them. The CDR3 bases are TGTGCCACCAGCTGGACACCCCCCCCGAGCTCCTACGAGCAGTACTTC. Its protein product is CATSWTPPPSSYEQYF.